Sequencing of this TCR beta chain was carried out in a study of shared clonotypes between healthy human individuals. Looking at the study overall: With ages of 18 to 49, the donors were a couple of women and three men.

All donors qualified as healthy HIV-negative adults and had experienced no recent acute infections or vaccinations. CD45RA+ naive and CD45RA-negative memory subsets were separated from CD4+ cells. Details on this clone: Its target is unknown.

General observations from the study: Non-shared clonotypes showed lower generation probabilities than clonotypes common to all four donors.

Here immunoSEQ multiplex PCR was the method, and the copy in TCRdb shows in-frame clones only, minus some. The sample has a few million clones, over 90% seen once. Germline V gene lookup returns CDR1 MDHEN and CDR2 SYDVKM. V dropped 6 bases and J dropped 3 bases, with 33 bases sitting between them. This CDR3 contains 20 residues. The specimen was naive CD4+ T cells from PBMCs. Subset denoted: CD45RA+ positively selected. The V gene is TRBV28, the J gene TRBJ2-7; possibly TRBD1 or TRBD2 for D (7 bases each). The TCR comes from a young man in good health. Some clones in this sample may be carry-over from other donors' samples. For the CDR3, the DNA is TGTGCCAGCAGCCCCAGGGCAGGGGGGGTCCTGAACGGGATCGGCTACGAGCAGTACTTC. It codes for CASSPRAGGVLNGIGYEQYF.